Below, 27 T cell receptor beta chains from the same sample are listed, as sequenced in a study of Graves' ophthalmopathy and Graves' hyperthyroidism. RNA transcripts served as template for amplifying TCR beta CDR3 sequences. In the first round, RT-PCR was carried out with HTBI primers, and a multiplex PCR formed the second round. TCRdb passed the multiplex PCR reads through MiXCR, listing each CDR3 protein once. The sample holds 400,000 to 450,000 distinct CDR3 sequences, roughly 21% seen once. Material: peripheral blood. The receptor source for this set is a woman aged 18-30 years with stable Graves' hyperthyroidism.

This clonotype was picked up many times. This rearrangement joins TRBV6-1 to TRBJ1-5, with TRBD1 as a possible D gene (5 bases). The CDR3 consists of 14 residues. The V end was cut by 4 bases, the J end by 0 bases, with 7 bases between. Per the germline V gene, CDR1 is MNHNS and CDR2 is SASEGT. CDR3 DNA: TGTGCCAGCAGTGGGGGCAGTAGCAATCAGCCCCAGCATTTT. This encodes CASSGGSSNQPQHF.

The table lists this clonotype with many counts. V usage is TRBV4-1 and J usage is TRBJ1-5, with D possibly being TRBD1 (5 bases). The CDR3 is made up of 14 amino acids. Germline assignment: CDR1 MGHRA and CDR2 YSYEKL. V was cut by 1 base and J by 3 bases, with 7 bases left in between. Here the CDR3 DNA reads TGCGCCAGCAGCCAAGTAGGGGTCAATCAGCCCCAGCATTTT. Its protein is CASSQVGVNQPQHF.

The rearrangement uses TRBV30 and TRBJ2-7, with TRBD2 matching over 7 bases. The CDR3 consists of 14 residues. Germline V lookup: CDR1 GTSNPN, CDR2 SVGIG (reference sequence). V shed 4 bases and J 5 bases; nucleotides not matched to a gene: 11. DNA for the CDR3: TGTGCCTGGATGGCTGGGACGGGAGGCGACGAGCAGTACTTC. As protein: CAWMAGTGGDEQYF. Complete variable domain (other parts from reference TRBV30 and TRBJ2-7): SQTIHQWPATLVQPVGSPLSLECTVEGTSNPNLYWYRQAAGRGLQLLFYSVGIGQISSEVPQNLSASRPQDRQFILSSKKLLLSDSGFYLCAWMAGTGGDEQYFGPGTRLTVT.

This clonotype has ten or more counts. The J gene is TRBJ1-1, the V gene TRBV11-2; tentatively, D is TRBD1 (5 bases). CDR3 size: 15 residues. Deletions cut 6 bases from V and 0 bases from J, with 14 bases between. Germline values: CDR1 SGHAT, CDR2 FQNNGV. DNA of the CDR3: TGTGCCAGCAGACAACCGGGACGCCTGAACACTGAAGCTTTCTTT. Translating it yields CASRQPGRLNTEAFF.

This clonotype occurred many times. The chain has TRBV20-1 and TRBJ2-7; 9 bases are shared with TRBD1. Trimming at V came to 5 bases and at J to 3 bases, leaving 5 bases not matched to a gene. The CDR3 totals 13 residues. The V gene's germline CDR1 is DFQATT and CDR2 SNEGSKA (reference sequence). The CDR3, as DNA: TGCAGTGCTCCCGGGACAGGGATCTACGAGCAGTACTTC. Protein sequence: CSAPGTGIYEQYF.

This clonotype showed up many times. This sequence joins TRBV7-6 and TRBJ2-7, with unresolved D. The germline CDR1 and CDR2 sequences are SGHVS and FNYEAQ. CDR3 length equals 16 residues. V lost 4 bases to trimming and J lost 0 bases, with 16 bases between them. Here the CDR3 reads CASSSGSTPASYEQYF. CDR3 sequence (DNA): TGTGCCAGCAGCTCCGGGTCGACTCCCGCCTCCTACGAGCAGTACTTC.

This clonotype was counted at least ten times. J is TRBJ1-2 and V is TRBV7-8; 9 bases fit TRBD1. Germline lookup yields CDR1 SGHVS and CDR2 FQNEAQ. This CDR3 has 14 amino acids. The V gene end was trimmed by 5 bases and the J gene end by 8 bases; junction bases not matched to a gene: 9. The DNA for the CDR3 is TGTGCCAGCAGCCTGGGACAGGGAGGAATAGGCTACACCTTC. The encoded protein is CASSLGQGGIGYTF.

There are many counts of this clonotype. V usage is TRBV20-1 and J usage is TRBJ2-7, with 7 nucleotides matching TRBD1. The CDR3 consists of 14 residues. The germline CDR1 and CDR2 sequences are DFQATT and SNEGSKA (reference sequence). V dropped 5 bases and J dropped 3; count of bases not matched to a gene: 10. The CDR3 DNA follows: TGCAGTGCTTCCGACAGGGAAAAGGGCTACGAGCAGTACTTC. Its protein is CSASDREKGYEQYF.

There are many counts of this clonotype. The rearrangement uses TRBV7-9 and TRBJ2-5; 7 bases fit TRBD2. This CDR3 has 16 amino acids. V shed 6 bases and J 1 base; nucleotides not matched to a gene: 11. Germline assignment: CDR1 SEHNR and CDR2 FQNEAQ (reference sequence). This CDR3 reads CASSPARASGQETQYF. For the CDR3, the DNA is TGTGCCAGCAGTCCAGCGCGTGCTAGCGGCCAAGAGACCCAGTACTTC.

The sample holds many counts of this clonotype. Here the CDR3 DNA reads TGTGCCAGCAGCAAAAGACTAGCGGGACCCTACGAGCAGTACTTC. Residues: CASSKRLAGPYEQYF. The chain employs TRBV12-3 or TRBV12-4 and TRBJ2-7; 11 positions agree with TRBD2. There are 15 residues in the CDR3. J lost 2 bases, V lost 6 bases, and 6 bases had no gene match.

This clonotype was seen at least ten times. The V and J genes are TRBV14 and TRBJ1-1; D unresolved. The CDR3 runs 15 residues. Germline assignment: CDR1 SGHDN and CDR2 FVKESK. V was trimmed by 0 bases and J by 5 bases, leaving 13 bases between them. CDR3 nucleotides: TGTGCCAGCAGCCAAGAATCTTGGTACGGGACTGAAGCTTTCTTT. It specifies CASSQESWYGTEAFF.

This clonotype was recorded many times. The gene calls are TRBV6-1 and TRBJ2-5, with D perhaps TRBD2 (5 bases). Per the germline V gene, CDR1 is MNHNS and CDR2 is SASEGT. Trimming shortened V by 2 bases and J by 4 bases, and 14 bases separated the two germline ends. The CDR3 has 15 residues. The CDR3 DNA is TGTGCCAGCAGTGAACGAGGGTCTTGGGTAGAGACCCAGTACTTC. Translation: CASSERGSWVETQYF.

J is TRBJ2-7 and V is TRBV28; weak D call: TRBD1 (5 bases). V was shortened by 6 bases and J by 3 bases, with 9 bases between the two germline ends. Germline V gene sequence: CDR1 MDHEN, CDR2 SYDVKM. The CDR3 contains 12 residues. The CDR3: CASRVQGYEQYF. The CDR3 region has the DNA TGTGCCAGCAGAGTTCAGGGCTACGAGCAGTACTTC.

This clonotype was detected ten times or more. The chain couples TRBV2 to TRBJ1-3, with TRBD1 matching 7 bases. Germline-derived CDR1 and CDR2 are SNHLY and FYNNEI. V lost 3 bases, J lost 0 bases, and 5 bases stayed unmatched. This CDR3 comprises 16 residues. The CDR3 DNA reads as TGTGCCAGCAGTGAGTTCTCAGGGGGCTCTGGAAACACCATATATTTT. Translation: CASSEFSGGSGNTIYF. Full variable domain (outside the CDR3, taken from reference TRBV2 and TRBJ1-3): EPEVTQTPSHQVTQMGQEVILRCVPISNHLYFYWYRQILGQKVEFLVSFYNNEISEKSEIFDDQFSVERPDGSNFTLKIRSTKLEDSAMYFCASSEFSGGSGNTIYFGEGSWLTVV.

There are many counts of this clonotype. The chain uses TRBV7-3 and TRBJ1-1, with D hard to call. Trimming took 2 bases from V and 4 from J, leaving 8 bases between them. Germline V gene sequence: CDR1 SGHTA, CDR2 FQGTGA. This CDR3 contains 13 residues. The CDR3, as DNA: TGTGCCAGCAGCTTAGGGTTGAGCACTGAAGCTTTCTTT. Its translation: CASSLGLSTEAFF.

This clonotype has more than one count but fewer than ten. This chain joins TRBV7-2 and TRBJ2-7; TRBD2 agrees at 7 bases. The length of the CDR3 is 14 residues. V lost 5 bases, J lost 2 bases, and 6 bases stayed unmatched. In germline, CDR1 is SGHTA, CDR2 FQGNSA. CDR3 in amino acids: CASSREGRAYEQYF. CDR3 coding DNA: TGTGCCAGCAGCCGGGAAGGGAGGGCCTACGAGCAGTACTTC.

This clonotype was detected ten times or more. The junction departs from the called germline gene at one end, perhaps through a read error. The gene calls are TRBV20-1 and TRBJ2-7; 7 bases are a match to TRBD2. From germline, CDR1 is DFQATT and CDR2 SNEGSKA (reference sequence). This CDR3 has 12 amino acids. The CDR3 nucleotides read TGCAGTGCACTAGCGTTCTCCAACGAGCAGTACTTC. Its translation is CSALAFSNEQYF.

This clonotype was picked up many times. The rearrangement joins TRBV29-1 to TRBJ2-5; D is perhaps TRBD2 (5 bases). Germline assignment: CDR1 SQVTM and CDR2 ANQGSEA. CDR3 length: 13 residues. V was cut by 4 bases and J by 1 base, with 10 bases left in between. The CDR3 DNA sequence: TGCAGCGTTGTAGCGCTGTTCCAAGAGACCCAGTACTTC. Protein sequence: CSVVALFQETQYF.

A note on this clonotype: This may be a read error, as it is one base from a much larger clone. The CDR3 protein is CASSRDGGDDSHLHF. CDR3 bases: TGTGCCAGCTCACGGGACGGAGGTGACGATTCACACCTCCACTTT. This rearrangement joins TRBV18 to TRBJ1-6; D may be TRBD1 (5 bases). The germline V gene has CDR1 KGHSH and CDR2 LQKENI. The CDR3 contains 15 residues.

This clonotype was detected ten times or more. This sequence joins TRBV27 and TRBJ2-7; either TRBD1 or TRBD2 may fit D (6 bases each). Germline values: CDR1 MNHEY, CDR2 SMNVEV (reference sequence). V was cut by 0 bases and J by 4 bases, with 16 bases left in between. The CDR3 has 16 amino acids. In DNA form, the CDR3 reads TGTGCCAGCAGTTTATCGGGGGGCAGGGATGCTTACGAGCAGTACTTC. Translating gives CASSLSGGRDAYEQYF.

This clonotype has at least ten counts. The V call is TRBV20-1, the J call TRBJ2-7; TRBD2 matches at 8 bases. V lost 5 bases, J lost 2 bases, and 14 bases stayed unmatched. From germline, CDR1 is DFQATT and CDR2 SNEGSKA (reference sequence). This CDR3 contains 16 residues. The CDR3 reads CSAGGGLAGTTYEQYF. The CDR3, as DNA: TGCAGTGCTGGCGGGGGGTTAGCGGGAACAACCTACGAGCAGTACTTC.

This clonotype appeared many times. V usage is TRBV28 and J usage is TRBJ2-7; TRBD2 aligns across 8 bases. Germline trimming cut 6 bases from V and 2 bases from J; bases unmatched to any gene: 9. The length of the CDR3 is 15 residues. Germline CDR1 MDHEN, CDR2 SYDVKM. CDR3 bases: TGTGCCAGCAGCACCTCCCGACTAGCGCCCTACGAGCAGTACTTC. Translation gives CASSTSRLAPYEQYF.

This chain links TRBV3-1 with TRBJ1-2, with a weak D call TRBD1 (5 bases). The CDR3 extends over 14 amino acids. V was trimmed by 8 bases and J by 7 bases, leaving 20 bases between them. The V gene's germline CDR1 is LGHDT and CDR2 YNNKEL (reference sequence). CDR3 sequence (DNA): TGTGCCAGCGCCTTTAAGGGGTATGCGCTTGGCTACACCTTC. Translating it yields CASAFKGYALGYTF.

This clonotype was seen many times. V is TRBV2 and J is TRBJ2-7, with a weak D call TRBD2 (6 bases). The CDR3 extends over 13 amino acids. The V gene's germline CDR1 is SNHLY and CDR2 FYNNEI. Trimming left V 5 bases short and J 5 bases short, with 13 bases between. The DNA of the CDR3 is TGTGCCAGCAGTCGGGACTTAGGGCACGAGCAGTACTTC. This translates into CASSRDLGHEQYF.

This clonotype was counted ten times or more. This chain connects TRBV6-1 to TRBJ2-7, with 7 bases matching TRBD2. The CDR3 sequence is 14 residues long. Trimming at V came to 2 bases and at J to 3 bases, leaving 4 bases not matched to a gene. Germline CDR1 reads MNHNS; CDR2 reads SASEGT. CDR3 sequence reads: CASSELGDYYEQYF. CDR3 DNA sequence: TGTGCCAGCAGTGAACTCGGGGACTACTACGAGCAGTACTTC.

This clonotype appeared many times. This chain uses TRBV6-2 or TRBV6-3 with TRBJ2-7; 9 positions match TRBD2. CDR1 is MNHEY and CDR2 is SVGEGT in the germline V gene. This CDR3 is built from 14 residues. The ends lost 3 bases at V and 1 base at J; junction bases unmatched: 1. This chain's CDR3 is CASSYSGSSYEQYF. The CDR3 DNA is TGTGCCAGCAGTTATAGCGGGAGTTCCTACGAGCAGTACTTC.

This clonotype was detected many times. This chain joins TRBV19 and TRBJ1-5; D is uncertain. CDR1 is LNHDA and CDR2 is SQIVND in the germline V gene (reference sequence). Trimming shortened V by 4 bases and J by 2 bases, and 6 bases separated the two germline ends. The CDR3 is 13 residues long. CDR3 sequence (DNA): TGTGCCAGTAGTAGGGCAGGCAATCAGCCCCAGCATTTT. It encodes CASSRAGNQPQHF.